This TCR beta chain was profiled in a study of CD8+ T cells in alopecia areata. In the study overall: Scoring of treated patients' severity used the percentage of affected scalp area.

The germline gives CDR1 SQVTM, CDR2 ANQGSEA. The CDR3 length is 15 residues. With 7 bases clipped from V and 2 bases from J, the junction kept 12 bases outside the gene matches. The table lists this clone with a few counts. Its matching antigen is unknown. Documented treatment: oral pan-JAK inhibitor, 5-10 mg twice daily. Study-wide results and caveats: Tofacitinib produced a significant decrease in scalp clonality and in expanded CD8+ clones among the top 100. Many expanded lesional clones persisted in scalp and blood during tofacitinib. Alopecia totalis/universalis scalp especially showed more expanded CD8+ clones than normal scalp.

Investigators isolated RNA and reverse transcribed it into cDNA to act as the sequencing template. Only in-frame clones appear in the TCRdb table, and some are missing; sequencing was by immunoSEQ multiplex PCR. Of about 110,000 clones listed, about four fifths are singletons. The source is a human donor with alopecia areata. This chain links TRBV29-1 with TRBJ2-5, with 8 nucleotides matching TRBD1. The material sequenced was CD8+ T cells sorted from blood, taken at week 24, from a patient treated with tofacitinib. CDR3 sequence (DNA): TGCAGCGCGAAAACGGGACAGGAGACACAAGAGACCCAGTACTTC. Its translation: CSAKTGQETQETQYF.